A selection of T cell receptor beta chains follows, all from one sample in a study of Ad26.COV2.S vaccination and SARS-CoV-2 variants. Sequencing was performed with immunoSEQ multiplex PCR; in TCRdb, only in-frame clones are kept and a portion is missing. This table has fewer than 500,000 clones, roughly 89% appearing once. The sample here was peripheral blood, taken in a trial of Ad26.COV2.S vaccine versus placebo. All receptors derive from a person aged 18-65 years who received the Ad26.COV2.S COVID-19 vaccine or a placebo. Both conserved end residues are part of each CDR3. Rows may omit the clone size; those that give it use once, few, many or a size class.

clone size,V gene,J gene,CDR3 protein
-,TRBV10-3,TRBJ2-5,CAISSGVWMTQYF
once,TRBV5-1,TRBJ1-1,CASSLRGTGGTEAFF
few,TRBV5-1,TRBJ1-6,CASSTNSGTSPLHF
-,TRBV7-8,TRBJ1-1,CASSLGSMNTEAFF
-,TRBV19,TRBJ1-5,CASSPGTGRNQPQHF
-,TRBV19,TRBJ1-1,CASSETGGTEAFF
once,TRBV6-2/TRBV6-3,TRBJ1-1,CASSPSPRGWRAEAFF
-,TRBV7-9,TRBJ2-1,CASSLKLAGNEQFF
-,TRBV4-2,TRBJ2-5,CASSRVYQETQYF
-,TRBV6-6,TRBJ1-1,CASSFTAGGGNTEAFF
-,TRBV29-1,TRBJ2-1,CSVHPGIYNEQFF
-,TRBV25-1,TRBJ1-2,CASRASGQFHYGYTF
-,TRBV28,TRBJ2-5,CASSWTSGINGAETQYF
-,TRBV30,TRBJ1-1,CAWSKGGLEAFF
once,TRBV5-5,TRBJ2-3,CASSFELADTDTQYF
-,TRBV7-3,TRBJ2-1,CASSPWTGGYNEQFF
-,TRBV27,TRBJ1-1,CASSSQGTLNTEAFF
-,TRBV5-1,TRBJ1-5,CASSSGTGNQPQHF
few,TRBV18,TRBJ1-6,CASSPDRVDYSPLHF
once,TRBV9,TRBJ1-5,CASSVGSGDSQPQHF
-,TRBV5-1,TRBJ1-6,CASSKSAIPDSPLHF
-,TRBV5-4,TRBJ2-1,CASSLVRGNEQFF